The TCR beta chain under discussion was sequenced for a study of STAT5B mutations in CD4+ large granular lymphocyte leukemia. In regard to this clone: What it binds is not known.

Overall study results and limits: Main leukemic clonotypes were patient-specific, but approximately 27% appeared at low frequency elsewhere. 8/27 top patient clones versus 2/35 control clones were TRBV06-family. Patient CD4-sorted repertoires looked more clonal than healthy CD4+ repertoires, even without putative leukemic clones.

The CDR3 has 15 amino acids. V lost 8 bases, J lost 2 bases, and 16 bases lay in between. The germline V gene encodes CDR1 SNHLY and CDR2 FYNNEI. Per the authors' pipeline: Lowest detectable productive clonotype frequency was 2.59 x 10-5. TCRdb's table, derived via immunoSEQ multiplex PCR, lists solely in-frame clones and lacks some. That table is the source of V, J and clone size, and D and trimming were worked out from the DNA. The sample carries about 31,000 clones, about two thirds recorded once. The sequence was obtained from a human donor in good health. Sample: CD4+ T cells from blood buffy coats. The gene calls are TRBV2 and TRBJ1-3; D may be TRBD1 (5 bases). This CDR3 is CASGSGTGTGNTIYF. CDR3 DNA sequence: TGTGCCAGCGGTTCAGGGACCGGCACTGGAAACACCATATATTTT.